Below, 7 T cell receptor beta chains from the same sample are listed, as sequenced in a study of Ad26.COV2.S vaccination and SARS-CoV-2 variants. TCRdb keeps only in-frame clones here, not all; method: immunoSEQ multiplex PCR. Of about 220,000 clones in the sample, roughly 88% are singletons; the top ten hold 9.5% to 12%. Treatment of the sample: around 19 received Ad26.COV2.S at low or high dose, single or two shots; roughly 5 received placebo; per-sample allocation not given. Vaccine and placebo recipients were sampled on day 63 after the first injection. The source material was peripheral blood, sampled in a trial of Ad26.COV2.S vaccine versus placebo. The receptor set was obtained from a person between 18 and 65 years old who received the Ad26.COV2.S COVID-19 vaccine or a placebo.

The chain employs TRBV6-2 or TRBV6-3 and TRBJ1-1; D unresolved. CDR3 size: 13 residues. Germline loops: CDR1 MNHEY, CDR2 SVGEGT. Between the trimmed V and J ends, which lost 2 bases and 12 bases, there was a span of 16 bases. The CDR3 region has the DNA TGTGCCAGCAGTTACCTAAGGGCCGGAGGATCTTTCTTT. Translated, it gives CASSYLRAGGSFF.

The V call is TRBV5-1, the J call TRBJ2-4; D is unclear. V gave up 0 bases and J gave up 0 bases, with 4 bases separating them. This CDR3 comprises 14 residues. Germline CDR1 SGHRS, CDR2 YFSETQ. The CDR3 here is CASSLEIAKNIQYF. The CDR3 nucleotides are TGCGCCAGCAGCTTGGAAATAGCCAAAAACATTCAGTACTTC.

The chain employs TRBV28 and TRBJ2-1, with 8 positions matching TRBD2. Germline V gene data show CDR1 as MDHEN and CDR2 as SYDVKM. The length of the CDR3 is 14 residues. V dropped 4 bases and J dropped 8; count of bases not matched to a gene: 7. CDR3 region: CASSSGTRFDEQFF. DNA for the CDR3: TGTGCCAGCAGTTCCGGGACTAGGTTCGATGAGCAGTTCTTC.

The chain combines TRBV5-1 with TRBJ2-5; 7 bases are shared with TRBD1. The CDR3 extends over 14 amino acids. Unmatched junction bases numbered 6, after V lost 3 bases and J lost 4 bases. Germline V lookup: CDR1 SGHRS, CDR2 YFSETQ. As DNA, the CDR3 is TGCGCCAGCAGCTGGGACAGTTCAGGAGAGACCCAGTACTTC. Translated: CASSWDSSGETQYF.

The chain recombines TRBV19 with TRBJ2-1; TRBD2 might be the D (5 bases). V lost 10 bases and J lost 5, with 12 bases in between. The length of the CDR3 is 12 residues. Germline lookup yields CDR1 LNHDA and CDR2 SQIVND (reference sequence). CDR3 loop: CATSGLNNEQFF. The CDR3 DNA reads as TGTGCCACTTCCGGACTTAACAATGAGCAGTTCTTC.

J is TRBJ1-6 and V is TRBV7-8, with TRBD1 matching over 7 bases. Per the germline V gene, CDR1 is SGHVS and CDR2 is FQNEAQ. The CDR3 sequence is 15 residues long. V shed 3 bases, J shed 5 bases, and the junction held 4 bases outside the gene matches. The CDR3 DNA reads TGTGCCAGCAGCTTCGGGGACAGCAATAATTCACCCCTCCACTTT. Its translation is CASSFGDSNNSPLHF.

The rearrangement joins TRBV19 to TRBJ2-1; possible D gene TRBD2, 6 bases. The CDR3 totals 14 residues. The ends were cut back, 3 bases at V and 4 bases at J, with 10 bases in the middle. Germline loops: CDR1 LNHDA, CDR2 SQIVND (reference sequence). The chain's CDR3 is CASSINGGYNEQFF. The DNA of the CDR3 is TGTGCCAGTAGTATTAACGGGGGTTACAATGAGCAGTTCTTC. The variable domain in full, with the rest retrieved from reference TRBV19 and TRBJ2-1, is DGGITQSPKYLFRKEGQNVTLSCEQNLNHDAMYWYRQDPGQGLRLIYYSQIVNDFQKGDIAEGYSVSREKKESFPLTVTSAQKNPTAFYLCASSINGGYNEQFFGPGTRLTVL.